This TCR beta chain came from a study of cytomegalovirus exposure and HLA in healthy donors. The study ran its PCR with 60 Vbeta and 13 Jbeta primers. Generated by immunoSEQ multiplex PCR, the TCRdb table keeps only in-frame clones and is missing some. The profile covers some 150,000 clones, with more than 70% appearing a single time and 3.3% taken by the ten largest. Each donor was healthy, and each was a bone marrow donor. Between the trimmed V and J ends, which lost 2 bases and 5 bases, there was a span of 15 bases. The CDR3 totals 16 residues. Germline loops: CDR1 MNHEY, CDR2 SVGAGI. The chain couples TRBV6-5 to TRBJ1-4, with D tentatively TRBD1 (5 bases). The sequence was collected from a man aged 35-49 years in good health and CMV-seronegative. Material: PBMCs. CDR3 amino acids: CASSYKFWGGNEKLFF. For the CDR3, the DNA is TGTGCCAGCAGTTACAAGTTTTGGGGGGGAAATGAAAAACTGTTTTTT.